The T cell receptor (beta chain) under discussion was sequenced for a study of OX40 agonist ivuxolimab in advanced cancers. CDR3 size: 15 residues. V was trimmed by 0 bases and J by 1 base, leaving 6 bases between them. Per the germline V gene, CDR1 is LGHNA and CDR2 is YNFKEQ. Sequenced by immunoSEQ multiplex PCR; TCRdb stores in-frame clones only, minus some. The sample lists around 61,000 clones; roughly 80% were seen once. The sequences come from CD4+ or CD8+ T cells sorted from blood, collected in a trial of the OX40 agonist ivuxolimab. The chain joins TRBV4-2 to TRBJ2-2, with D hard to call. The TCR was taken from an adult with an advanced solid tumor such as melanoma, head and neck, liver or kidney cancer. The CDR3 DNA sequence: TGTGCCAGCAGCCAAGACTTCCAGAACACCGGGGAGCTGTTTTTT. Its protein product is CASSQDFQNTGELFF.